This T cell receptor beta chain was sequenced in a study of T cells in tumors after PD-1 blockade. At the level of the study: Each patient got pembrolizumab 200 mg every 3 weeks or cemiplimab 350 mg every 2 weeks. On average, peripheral blood gave 110,000 or so TCR templates and over 35,000 unique clonotypes.

Here immunoSEQ multiplex PCR was the method, and the copy in TCRdb shows in-frame clones only, minus some. There are 60,000 or so clones in the sample; around four fifths occur only once, and 13% lies in the top ten. Trimming removed 10 bases at V and 0 bases at J, with 18 bases between. The CDR3 is 15 residues long. The V gene's germline CDR1 is LGHDT and CDR2 YNNKEL (reference sequence). Genomic DNA template from tumor biopsies or peripheral blood, roughly 616 ng to 6,004 ng input. This sequence originates from a human donor with basal cell carcinoma. V is TRBV3-1 (or the pseudogene TRBV3-2) and J is TRBJ1-2, with D unclear. The source was PBMCs, collected before anti-PD-1 treatment. CDR3: CATSNRRTTNYGYTF. The CDR3 DNA reads as TGTGCCACCTCAAATCGCCGGACTACTAACTATGGCTACACCTTC.